This T cell receptor beta chain was sequenced for a study of T-cell reconstitution after alpha-beta-depleted transplantation in children. Whole-study results and caveats: Two months or so post-transplant, alpha-beta T cells reportedly derived from several hundred expanded graft clones.

In germline, CDR1 is SGHTA, CDR2 FQGTGA. The junction had 10 bases not matched to a gene; V was cut back by 3 bases and J by 6 bases. The CDR3 contains 16 residues. This clonotype was counted only a few times. The antigen is not known. The library targeted TCRbeta and was prepared with unique molecular identifiers. TCRdb called the PCR reads again in MiXCR, with one record for every CDR3 protein. The data hold some 840,000 distinct CDR3 sequences, with roughly 16% observed a single time. The TCR sequence derives from a male patient under 18 who had a stem cell transplant for acute lymphoblastic leukemia, so the T cells may come from the graft donor. This specimen consisted of PBMCs, mostly from graft donor cells, obtained 360 days after TCRalphabeta/CD19-depleted stem cell transplant. The chain carries TRBV7-3 and TRBJ2-1; 8 positions match TRBD2. This CDR3 is CASSLSGTSGVNEQFF. The CDR3 nucleotides are TGTGCCAGCAGCTTGTCCGGGACTAGTGGGGTCAATGAGCAGTTCTTC. Full variable domain (remainder filled in from reference TRBV7-3 and TRBJ2-1): GAGVSQTPSNKVTEKGKYVELRCDPISGHTALYWYRQSLGQGPEFLIYFQGTGAADDSGLPNDRFFAVRPEGSVSTLKIQRTERGDSAVYLCASSLSGTSGVNEQFFGPGTRLTVL.